Listed here are 29 T cell receptor beta chains from one sample, sequenced in a study of blood T cell repertoires in COVID-19. Data came from immunoSEQ multiplex PCR; TCRdb stores just in-frame clones and leaves some out. Among 100,000 to 150,000 clones listed, approximately 87% were seen once. Sequenced sample: peripheral blood. The receptors come from a woman in her forties or fifties with acute or convalescent COVID-19.

This rearrangement joins TRBV10-3 to TRBJ1-2; 7 nucleotides agree with TRBD1. This CDR3 is built from 11 residues. Germline CDR1 and CDR2: ENHRY and SYGVKD. After removal of 7 bases from V and 7 bases from J, the junction contained 3 bases not matched to a gene. CDR3 nucleotides: TGTGCCATCAACGACAGGGTTGGCTACACCTTC. Its protein product is CAINDRVGYTF.

The chain links TRBV5-4 to TRBJ1-3; D uncertain. V gave up 1 base and J gave up 4 bases, with 6 bases separating them. Looked up from germline, CDR1 is SGHNT and CDR2 is YYREEE (reference sequence). The CDR3 runs 13 residues. The CDR3 DNA sequence: TGTGCCAGCAGCTTGCCCGGGGGAAACACCATATATTTT. This codes for CASSLPGGNTIYF.

The J gene is TRBJ1-1, the V gene TRBV7-9; no clear D. The CDR3 runs 11 residues. V dropped 7 bases and J dropped 7 bases, with 10 bases sitting between them. Germline CDR1 and CDR2: SEHNR and FQNEAQ (reference sequence). CDR3 loop: CASKESGEAFF. The CDR3 DNA sequence: TGTGCCAGCAAAGAAAGCGGTGAAGCTTTCTTT.

The chain joins TRBV7-9 to TRBJ1-2, with D unresolved. The CDR3 loop spans 16 amino acids. Germline loops: CDR1 SEHNR, CDR2 FQNEAQ (reference sequence). V was trimmed by 1 base and J by 8 bases, leaving 20 bases between them. The chain's CDR3 is CASSLEHGERESGYTF. The CDR3 region has the DNA TGTGCCAGCAGCTTAGAACATGGGGAGAGAGAGTCGGGCTACACCTTC.

This rearrangement joins TRBV12-5 to TRBJ2-1; TRBD2 matches 8 bases. The CDR3 totals 15 residues. The ends lost 5 bases at V and 1 base at J; junction bases unmatched: 4. Germline values: CDR1 LGHNT, CDR2 FRNRAP. The CDR3 bases are TGTGCTAGTGGTAGCGGGGGCCGTTCCTACAATGAGCAGTTCTTC. Translated, it gives CASGSGGRSYNEQFF. The variable domain in full, with the rest retrieved from reference TRBV12-5 and TRBJ2-1, is DARVTQTPRHKVTEMGQEVTMRCQPILGHNTVFWYRQTMMQGLELLAYFRNRAPLDDSGMPKDRFSAEMPDATLATLKIQPSEPRDSAVYFCASGSGGRSYNEQFFGPGTRLTVL.

The CDR3 sequence is CAISEGQGKGGYTF. CDR3 sequence (DNA): TGTGCCATCAGTGAGGGACAGGGGAAAGGTGGCTACACCTTC. V is TRBV10-3 and J is TRBJ1-2; 9 bases map to TRBD1. The CDR3 loop spans 14 amino acids. The V segment lost 2 bases and the J segment 7 bases; nucleotides outside the gene matches: 5. The V gene's germline CDR1 is ENHRY and CDR2 SYGVKD.

V gene TRBV5-4 combines with J gene TRBJ1-2; TRBD1 aligns across 11 bases. This CDR3 spans 16 amino acids. Looked up from germline, CDR1 is SGHNT and CDR2 is YYREEE (reference sequence). Trimming at V came to 3 bases and at J to 1 base, leaving 5 bases not matched to a gene. CDR3 sequence: CASSSGTGGDNYGYTF. In DNA form, the CDR3 reads TGTGCCAGCAGCTCAGGGACAGGGGGGGATAACTATGGCTACACCTTC.

V and J are TRBV19 and TRBJ2-3, with D perhaps TRBD1 (6 bases). V dropped 7 bases and J dropped 7 bases, with 15 bases sitting between them. The germline V gene has CDR1 LNHDA and CDR2 SQIVND (reference sequence). The CDR3 is 13 amino acids. The DNA for the CDR3 is TGTGCCAGTATGGAGACAGGAGAGAATACGCAGTATTTT. It encodes CASMETGENTQYF.

The sample holds one count of this clone. The chain is built from TRBV18 and TRBJ2-2; 7 positions agree with TRBD1. Germline V lookup: CDR1 KGHSH, CDR2 LQKENI. The length of the CDR3 is 16 residues. J was trimmed by 6 bases and V by 4 bases; bases with no gene match: 11. The CDR3 nucleotides read TGTGCCAGCTCACTCTCTGACAGGGTGGCTGCCGGGGAGCTGTTTTTT. Its translation: CASSLSDRVAAGELFF.

CDR3 DNA sequence: TGCGCCAGCAGCTTGGCGGCTACTAGCGGGAGAGGCACAGATACGCAGTATTTT. This codes for CASSLAATSGRGTDTQYF. The chain recombines TRBV5-1 with TRBJ2-3; 11 positions match TRBD2. The CDR3 is 18 residues long. The junction had 7 bases not matched to a gene; V was cut back by 0 bases and J by 1 base. The germline V gene has CDR1 SGHRS and CDR2 YFSETQ.

This chain connects TRBV3-1 (or the pseudogene TRBV3-2) to TRBJ2-7, with 8 nucleotides matching TRBD1. The CDR3 consists of 14 residues. The V and J ends lost 1 base and 5 bases, in that order; junction bases with no gene match: 4. The germline gives CDR1 LGHDT, CDR2 YNNKEL (reference sequence). The CDR3, as DNA: TGTGCCAGCAGCCAAGGGACAGGGAACGACGAGCAGTACTTC. Translating gives CASSQGTGNDEQYF.

This sequence joins TRBV6-5 and TRBJ2-7, with D tentatively TRBD2 (5 bases). The CDR3 totals 12 residues. The germline CDR1 and CDR2 sequences are MNHEY and SVGAGI. Trimming left V 8 bases short and J 4 bases short, with 12 bases between. The chain's CDR3 is CASSPSGYEQYF. As DNA, the CDR3 is TGTGCCAGCTCCCCATCGGGATACGAGCAGTACTTC.

The chain employs TRBV27 and TRBJ2-1, with 9 bases that match TRBD2. The germline CDR1 and CDR2 sequences are MNHEY and SMNVEV (reference sequence). This CDR3 region has 16 residues. V lost 5 bases and J lost 6; bases outside the gene matches: 11. The DNA of the CDR3 is TGTGCCAGCAGTCTCGATACGGGACTAGCTTTCAATGAGCAGTTCTTC. This gives the protein CASSLDTGLAFNEQFF.

The rearrangement links TRBV5-6 to TRBJ2-4, with TRBD2 matching 8 bases. Looked up from germline, CDR1 is SGHDT and CDR2 is YYEEEE. The V gene end was trimmed by 4 bases and the J gene end by 2 bases; junction bases not matched to a gene: 8. The CDR3 length is 16 residues. The CDR3 here is CASSPRTSLTKNIQYF. In DNA, the CDR3 is TGTGCCAGCAGCCCGAGGACTAGCCTAACCAAAAACATTCAGTACTTC.

The gene calls are TRBV19 and TRBJ2-7; 8 nucleotides match TRBD2. Germline V gene data show CDR1 as LNHDA and CDR2 as SQIVND (reference sequence). The ends lost 2 bases at V and 0 bases at J; junction bases unmatched: 6. This CDR3 region has 16 residues. This chain's CDR3 is CASSIRLAGGSYEQYF. The DNA for the CDR3 is TGTGCCAGTAGTATAAGGCTAGCGGGTGGCTCCTACGAGCAGTACTTC.

The CDR3 nucleotides read TGCGCCAGCACTAATGGACAGGGCTATGGCTACACCTTC. Protein: CASTNGQGYGYTF. The gene calls are TRBV10-2 and TRBJ1-2, with 8 bases identical to TRBD1. The CDR3 is made up of 13 amino acids. V gave up 7 bases and J gave up 4 bases; unmatched junction bases: 5. Germline V lookup: CDR1 WSHSY, CDR2 SAAADI.

The chain employs TRBV7-9 and TRBJ1-4; 7 bases are a match to TRBD1. V lost 1 base, J lost 8 bases, and 13 bases stayed unmatched. The CDR3 has 17 amino acids. Germline V gene lookup returns CDR1 SEHNR and CDR2 FQNEAQ (reference sequence). The CDR3 region is CASSLDGLRQGIEKLFF. As DNA, the CDR3 is TGTGCCAGCAGCTTAGATGGGTTGAGACAGGGAATCGAAAAACTGTTTTTT.

V is TRBV6-4 and J is TRBJ2-1; 14 bases are shared with TRBD2. The junction had 8 bases not matched to a gene; V was cut back by 5 bases and J by 8 bases. CDR1 is MRHNA, CDR2 SNTAGT, per germline. This CDR3 is 16 amino acids long. The CDR3 coding sequence is TGTGCCAGCAGTCGTGCGACTAGCGGGGGGGCGTATGAGCAGTTCTTC. Translated: CASSRATSGGAYEQFF.

The genes are TRBV11-2 and TRBJ2-4; D unresolved. The CDR3 totals 17 residues. Trimming shortened V by 0 bases and J by 0 bases, and 12 bases separated the two germline ends. Germline values: CDR1 SGHAT, CDR2 FQNNGV. CDR3 DNA: TGTGCCAGCAGCTTAGATAACGACTTGCTAGCCAAAAACATTCAGTACTTC. Translating it yields CASSLDNDLLAKNIQYF.

This chain links TRBV5-1 with TRBJ2-3; the D is unclear. The CDR3 is 15 amino acids. V was clipped by 0 bases and J by 3 bases, with 11 bases between them. Per germline, CDR1 SGHRS and CDR2 YFSETQ. In DNA, the CDR3 is TGCGCCAGCAGCTTGGGAGGTCAGTTAACAGATACGCAGTATTTT. Its protein is CASSLGGQLTDTQYF.

A single count supports this clone. The CDR3 spells CASSLDLGAYEQYF. For the CDR3, the DNA is TGTGCCAGCAGCTTAGATTTGGGGGCTTACGAGCAGTACTTC. The chain carries TRBV11-2 and TRBJ2-7, with a possible D match to TRBD1 (6 bases). The CDR3 covers 14 residues. Between the trimmed V and J ends, which lost 0 bases and 4 bases, there was a span of 10 bases. CDR1 is SGHAT and CDR2 is FQNNGV in the germline V gene.

CDR3: CASSLTLRTGREQYF. The CDR3 coding sequence is TGCGCCAGCAGCTTGACCCTTCGGACAGGGCGCGAGCAGTACTTC. The chain employs TRBV5-1 and TRBJ2-7; TRBD1 matches at 8 bases. The V gene end was trimmed by 1 base and the J gene end by 6 bases; junction bases not matched to a gene: 9. The CDR3 runs 15 residues. Per the germline V gene, CDR1 is SGHRS and CDR2 is YFSETQ. Drawing the rest from reference TRBV5-1 and TRBJ2-7, the complete variable domain is KAGVTQTPRYLIKTRGQQVTLSCSPISGHRSVSWYQQTPGQGLQFLFEYFSETQRNKGNFPGRFSGRQFSNSRSEMNVSTLELGDSALYLCASSLTLRTGREQYFGPGTRLTVT.

The genes are TRBV7-3 and TRBJ2-5, with 8 bases lining up with TRBD2. CDR1 and CDR2 (germline): SGHTA, FQGTGA. This CDR3 spans 15 amino acids. J gave up 4 bases and V 6 bases, and 10 bases lay outside the gene matches. CDR3 bases: TGTGCCAGCAGGGAGAACGGCCTAGCGGGAGAGACCCAGTACTTC. It encodes CASRENGLAGETQYF.

V is TRBV10-3 and J is TRBJ1-2; D uncertain. V lost 4 bases, J lost 2 bases, and 11 bases lay in between. CDR3 size: 14 residues. CDR1 and CDR2 (germline): ENHRY, SYGVKD. This CDR3 is CAISVDLGNYGYTF. In nucleotides, the CDR3 is TGTGCCATCAGTGTGGACTTAGGGAACTATGGCTACACCTTC.

This clone was counted between two and nine times. The chain is built from TRBV19 and TRBJ1-3; D remains unclear. CDR1 is LNHDA, CDR2 SQIVND, per germline (reference sequence). The ends were cut back, 2 bases at V and 0 bases at J, with 14 bases in the middle. This CDR3 region has 17 residues. The CDR3, as DNA: TGTGCCAGTAGTATAAGAGCCGGGTCGAGCTCTGGAAACACCATATATTTT. Protein sequence: CASSIRAGSSSGNTIYF.

This chain connects TRBV11-3 to TRBJ1-1; 7 bases are a match to TRBD1. The CDR3 is 12 residues long. V dropped 5 bases and J dropped 9; count of bases not matched to a gene: 6. Germline V gene sequence: CDR1 SGHNT, CDR2 YENEEA. The CDR3 here is CASSAGTAKAFF. In DNA, the CDR3 is TGTGCCAGCAGCGCCGGGACAGCTAAAGCTTTCTTT. Together with reference TRBV11-3 and TRBJ1-1, the CDR3 gives the full variable domain: EAGVVQSPRYKIIEKKQPVAFWCNPISGHNTLYWYLQNLGQGPELLIRYENEEAVDDSQLPKDRFSAERLKGVDSTLKIQPAELGDSAVYLCASSAGTAKAFFGQGTRLTVV.

The chain links TRBV2 to TRBJ1-3, with D perhaps TRBD1 (6 bases). CDR1 is SNHLY, CDR2 FYNNEI, per germline. The CDR3 is 14 residues long. V gave up 6 bases and J gave up 3 bases, with 12 bases separating them. The CDR3, as DNA: TGTGCCAGCAGGGAAAACAGGGATGGAAACACCATATATTTT. Its translation is CASRENRDGNTIYF.

The chain recombines TRBV1 with TRBJ2-5; TRBD2, the D gene given by the table, was not confirmed from the DNA. TRBV1 is a pseudogene segment. The CDR3 is 14 amino acids. The CDR3 sequence: CTSSAAGDFETQYF. The CDR3 DNA sequence: TGCACCAGCAGCGCAGCGGGGGACTTCGAGACCCAGTACTTC.

The chain uses TRBV6-5 and TRBJ1-3; weak D call: TRBD1 (5 bases). This CDR3 comprises 16 residues. Germline CDR1 reads MNHEY; CDR2 reads SVGAGI. Trimming cost V 2 bases and J 3 bases, with 14 bases left between them. This CDR3 reads CASSYGSGTVGNTIYF. The CDR3, as DNA: TGTGCCAGCAGTTACGGGAGCGGGACGGTTGGAAACACCATATATTTT.